This TCR beta chain was profiled in a study of blood T cells in healthy people across ages. Regarding the study as a whole: In these data, TCR beta diversity tracked strongly with naive T cell percentage. As age increased, TCR beta diversity per million T cells fell in a roughly linear fashion.

Primed by a sample-barcoded 5' primer and a J-beta primer mix, a second PCR proceeded for 7 to 11 cycles. The template-switch adaptor, which had 12 random nucleotides, put a tag on each cDNA molecule. TCRdb re-derived calls from the 5' RACE reads in MiXCR, one entry per CDR3 protein. The data contain 850,000 to 1,100,000 distinct CDR3 sequences, under 40% of them seen just once; the ten biggest clones take up 10% to 15%. CDR1 and CDR2 from the germline V gene are DFQATT and SNEGSKA (reference sequence). V gave up 1 base and J gave up 0 bases, with 16 bases separating them. There are 16 residues in the CDR3. This clonotype has just one count. The antigen remains unidentified.

The V gene is TRBV20-1, the J gene TRBJ2-7, with a possible D match to TRBD2 (5 bases). Input material: blood. The receptor comes from a man in his late teens or twenties in good health. DNA of the CDR3: TGCAGTGCTAGAGTTCGTTCCAGGACTGACTCCTACGAGCAGTACTTC. Translated, it gives CSARVRSRTDSYEQYF.